These T cell receptor beta chains were read from a single sample in a study of blood T cell repertoires in COVID-19. Generated by immunoSEQ multiplex PCR, the TCRdb table keeps only in-frame clones and is missing some. The sample holds about 240,000 clones, 86% seen once. Source material: peripheral blood. Receptors were obtained from a man older than 75 with acute or convalescent COVID-19. CDR3s include the opening cysteine and the closing phenylalanine or tryptophan. Each record gives: V gene, D gene, clone size, J gene, CDR3 protein, CDR3 DNA. D genes are given only for firm matches. Where a row states a size, it is once, few, many or the class of an expanded clone; other rows omit it.

>TRBV19|-|few|TRBJ1-2
CASRPGGVNRYGYTF
TGTGCCAGTAGACCGGGAGGGGTGAATCGCTATGGCTACACCTTC
>TRBV18|-|-|TRBJ2-7
CASSPQANYEQYF
TGTGCCAGCTCACCCCAGGCCAACTACGAGCAGTACTTC
>TRBV19|TRBD2|-|TRBJ2-7
CASSIMGGPREQYF
TGTGCCAGTAGTATTATGGGAGGGCCTCGAGAGCAGTACTTC
>TRBV19|TRBD2|-|TRBJ2-1
CASSLQGTSVKNEQFF
TGTGCCAGTAGCCTGCAGGGGACTAGCGTTAAGAATGAGCAGTTCTTC
>TRBV7-2|-|few|TRBJ1-1
CASSPPGRGNTEAFF
TGTGCCAGCAGCCCGCCTGGGAGGGGGAACACTGAAGCTTTCTTT
>TRBV11-2|TRBD1|-|TRBJ1-6
CASSWPGQGFNSPLHF
TGTGCCAGCAGCTGGCCGGGACAGGGATTTAATTCACCCCTCCACTTT
>TRBV7-9|TRBD1|once|TRBJ1-5
CASSSGQGTPNQPQHF
TGTGCCAGCAGCTCGGGACAGGGGACCCCCAATCAGCCCCAGCATTTT
>TRBV5-1|-|-|TRBJ1-5
CASSFSGQSNQPQHF
TGCGCCAGCAGCTTCTCAGGACAGAGCAATCAGCCCCAGCATTTT
>TRBV6-2/TRBV6-3|-|-|TRBJ2-3
CASSYGFGRISTDTQYF
TGTGCCAGCAGTTACGGTTTCGGCAGGATTTCTACAGATACGCAGTATTTT
>TRBV5-1|-|-|TRBJ2-1
CASSSWPARAPYNEQFF
TGCGCCAGCAGCTCCTGGCCGGCCAGGGCCCCCTACAATGAGCAGTTCTTC
>TRBV28|TRBD2|-|TRBJ2-1
CASSSGGRNEQFF
TGTGCCAGCAGTTCAGGCGGGAGGAATGAGCAGTTCTTC
>TRBV10-3|-|-|TRBJ1-2
CAISESEAHDYTF
TGTGCCATCAGTGAGTCGGAGGCGCATGACTACACCTTC
>TRBV28|TRBD2|-|TRBJ2-2
CASFSGRVNTGELFF
TGTGCCAGCTTTAGCGGGAGGGTGAACACCGGGGAGCTGTTTTTT
>TRBV18|-|few|TRBJ1-2
CASSPPNRRHREPFYGYTF
TGTGCCAGCTCACCACCTAACAGACGACACAGGGAGCCTTTCTATGGCTACACCTTC
>TRBV6-5|TRBD1|-|TRBJ2-7
CASRGQGAPYEQYF
TGTGCCAGCAGGGGACAGGGCGCGCCCTACGAGCAGTACTTC
>TRBV28|-|few|TRBJ1-4
CASTRLRGYEKLFF
TGTGCCAGCACCCGGTTAAGGGGTTATGAAAAACTGTTTTTT
>TRBV4-1|TRBD2|once|TRBJ2-1
CASSQAGLAGGTQQFF
TGCGCCAGCAGCCAAGCGGGACTAGCGGGGGGCACTCAGCAGTTCTTC
>TRBV5-8|-|-|TRBJ1-6
CASSRLKHNSPLHF
TGTGCCAGCAGCCGACTTAAACATAATTCACCCCTCCACTTT
>TRBV29-1|TRBD1|-|TRBJ1-1
CSGSGQLYTEAFF
TGCAGCGGATCGGGACAGTTGTACACTGAAGCTTTCTTT
>TRBV5-1|TRBD2|-|TRBJ2-1
CASSPLVSGEGGEQFF
TGCGCCAGCAGCCCCTTGGTGAGCGGGGAAGGTGGTGAGCAGTTCTTC
>TRBV28|TRBD1|once|TRBJ1-3
CASTDRVSGNTIYF
TGTGCCAGCACCGACAGGGTCTCTGGAAACACCATATATTTT
>TRBV6-1|TRBD1|-|TRBJ1-1
CASSDPGTGGLNTEAFF
TGTGCCAGCAGTGATCCCGGGACAGGAGGGTTGAACACTGAAGCTTTCTTT
>TRBV2|TRBD1|-|TRBJ1-5
CASRVGQGNQPQHF
TGTGCCAGCAGGGTAGGACAGGGCAATCAGCCCCAGCATTTT
>TRBV19|-|-|TRBJ1-1
CASSPTGLSNTEAFF
TGTGCCAGTAGTCCCACCGGACTCTCGAACACTGAAGCTTTCTTT
>TRBV2|TRBD1|-|TRBJ2-6
CASSVQGAAYIAGANVLTF
TGTGCCAGCAGTGTACAGGGGGCAGCCTATATAGCTGGGGCCAACGTCCTGACTTTC
>TRBV6-5|-|few|TRBJ1-5
CASSWGDNQPQHF
TGTGCCAGCAGTTGGGGGGACAATCAGCCCCAGCATTTT
>TRBV7-9|-|-|TRBJ2-1
CASSLDGQRGEQFF
TGTGCCAGCAGCTTAGATGGACAGAGGGGTGAGCAGTTCTTC
>TRBV5-1|TRBD1|-|TRBJ1-1
CASSPSGGGTEAFF
TGCGCCAGCAGCCCATCAGGGGGAGGCACTGAAGCTTTCTTT
>TRBV10-1|-|-|TRBJ1-3
CASQDSFSGNTIYF
TGCGCCAGCCAGGACAGCTTCTCTGGAAACACCATATATTTT